A single sample is the source of the 5 T cell receptor beta chains below, sequenced in a study of monozygotic twins with inflammatory bowel disease. Reprocessing the 5' RACE reads, TCRdb reports a single entry for every CDR3 protein and omits DNA. This repertoire comprises 350,000 to 500,000 distinct CDR3 sequences; its ten largest clones make up 2.4%. The sample comprised blood. The origin of the receptors is a human donor with ulcerative colitis or Crohn's disease, or a healthy co-twin of an affected twin (not recorded which).

The genes are TRBV12-3 or TRBV12-4 and TRBJ1-2. The CDR3 totals 14 residues. The CDR3 here is CASSLRLGDYGYTF.

The chain couples TRBV7-2 to TRBJ2-7; lacking DNA, the TRBD1 call made by TCRdb goes unchecked. The V gene's germline CDR1 is SGHTA and CDR2 FQGNSA. The CDR3 is 17 residues long. The CDR3 loop reads CASSLTGTGGPNYEQYF. Together with reference TRBV7-2 and TRBJ2-7, the CDR3 gives the full variable domain: GAGVSQSPSNKVTEKGKDVELRCDPISGHTALYWYRQSLGQGLEFLIYFQGNSAPDKSGLPSDRFSAERTGGSVSTLTIQRTQQEDSAVYLCASSLTGTGGPNYEQYFGPGTRLTVT.

J is TRBJ2-2 and V is TRBV7-2. In germline, CDR1 is SGHTA, CDR2 FQGNSA. CDR3 length: 15 residues. This chain's CDR3 is CASSWSGVDTGELFF. The whole variable domain, filled in from reference TRBV7-2 and TRBJ2-2, reads GAGVSQSPSNKVTEKGKDVELRCDPISGHTALYWYRQSLGQGLEFLIYFQGNSAPDKSGLPSDRFSAERTGGSVSTLTIQRTQQEDSAVYLCASSWSGVDTGELFFGEGSRLTVL.

This chain links TRBV12-3 or TRBV12-4 with TRBJ2-1. CDR3 size: 13 residues. This CDR3 is CASGPAEYNEQFF.

This sequence joins TRBV25-1 and TRBJ2-3; TCRdb's D gene call, TRBD2, goes unchecked for lack of DNA. Germline CDR1 MGHDK, CDR2 SYGVNS. The CDR3 consists of 15 residues. The CDR3 protein is CASSGKAGRGDTQYF.